The sequence of this T cell receptor beta chain was determined in a study of shared clonotypes between healthy human individuals. The protocol was immunoSEQ multiplex PCR, while the TCRdb copy is restricted to in-frame clones and leaves out a portion. The sample holds over a million clones; more than 75% are singletons and the top ten take 0.5% to 0.65%. This receptor was taken from a man aged 18 to 29 in good health. Some clones in this sample may be carry-over from other donors' samples. The sequenced sample consisted of memory CD4+ T cells from PBMCs. The subset: CD45RA-negative fraction.

Here the CDR3 reads CASSEIVAYSNQPQHF. The CDR3 DNA follows: TGTGCCAGCAGTGAAATCGTAGCTTATAGCAATCAGCCCCAGCATTTT. This chain uses TRBV2 with TRBJ1-5; no reliable D call. Trimming pared 2 bases from V and 0 bases from J, leaving 11 bases between. This CDR3 has 16 amino acids. In germline, CDR1 is SNHLY, CDR2 FYNNEI.